This TCR beta chain was found in a study of cytomegalovirus exposure and HLA in healthy donors. General observations from the study: In a later analysis, several top co-occurrence clusters appeared linked to parvovirus B19, influenza, CMV and Epstein-Barr virus. Three chains linked to CMV were shown in vitro to be specific for CMV antigens. Roughly uniform sequencing depth across donors was assumed, possibly incorrectly. Investigators reported some 150 TCR beta chains as tied to cytomegalovirus.

CDR3 size: 15 residues. Germline V lookup: CDR1 SGHVS, CDR2 FNYEAQ. Trimming pared 4 bases from V and 7 bases from J, leaving 17 bases between. The PCR was carried out with 60 Vbeta primers and 13 Jbeta primers. TCRdb's table, derived via immunoSEQ multiplex PCR, lists solely in-frame clones and lacks some. The sample consists of 95,000 to 150,000 clones, over 60% of them appearing once. In the case of this clone: Its target is not known.

Sequencing was done on a sample of PBMCs. This TCR derives from an older woman in good health and CMV-seropositive. The chain employs TRBV7-6 and TRBJ2-1; a possible D gene is TRBD2 (6 bases). CDR3 bases: TGTGCCAGCAGCTCCCGGGGGATTAATGGGAATGAGCAGTTCTTC. Encoded protein: CASSSRGINGNEQFF.